The entry below describes one T cell receptor beta chain. No antigen is known for it. Germline loops: CDR1 MNHEY, CDR2 SMNVEV (reference sequence). The CDR3 is 13 residues long. The germline V and J ends were trimmed by 4 bases and 2 bases, with 8 bases remaining between them. The record originates from a study of PD-1 blockade in classical Hodgkin lymphoma. Turning to the study itself: The nivolumab dose that patients received was 3 mg/kg, given intravenously every 2 weeks.

Study-wide results and limits: Diversity similar to that of newly diagnosed patients was seen at baseline in complete responders. Baseline TCR diversity was reportedly lower in newly diagnosed patients than in healthy donors. It was reported as lower still in relapsed/refractory patients.

Time point here: cycle 4 day 1 (C4D1), after 6 weeks of nivolumab. Every patient was affected by relapse after autologous stem cell transplantation, while exposure to brentuximab vedotin was not uniform. Best responses fell into complete response, partial response or progressive disease. Clones were read by immunoSEQ multiplex PCR, and TCRdb kept only the in-frame ones, dropping some. This table holds roughly 42,000 clones, 60% to 80% found once. This chain uses TRBV27 with TRBJ2-5; unclear D gene. The TCR was taken from a human donor with classical Hodgkin lymphoma. The specimen was peripheral blood mononuclear cells (PBMCs), collected before the fourth cycle of nivolumab. CDR3 protein: CASSSHPQETQYF. The CDR3 nucleotides read TGTGCCAGCAGTTCCCATCCTCAAGAGACCCAGTACTTC.